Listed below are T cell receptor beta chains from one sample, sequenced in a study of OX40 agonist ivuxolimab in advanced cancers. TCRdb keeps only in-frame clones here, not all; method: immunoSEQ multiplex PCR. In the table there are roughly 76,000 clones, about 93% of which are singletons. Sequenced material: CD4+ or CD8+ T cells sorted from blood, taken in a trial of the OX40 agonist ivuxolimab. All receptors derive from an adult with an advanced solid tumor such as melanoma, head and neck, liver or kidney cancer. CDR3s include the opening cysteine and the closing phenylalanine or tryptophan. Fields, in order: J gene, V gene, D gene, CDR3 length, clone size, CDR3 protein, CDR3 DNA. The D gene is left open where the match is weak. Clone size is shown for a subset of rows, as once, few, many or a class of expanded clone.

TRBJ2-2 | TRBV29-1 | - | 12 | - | CSVIGPAGELFF | TGCAGCGTTATAGGCCCGGCCGGGGAGCTGTTTTTT
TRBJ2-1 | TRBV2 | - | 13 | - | CASLRPGYNEQFF | TGTGCCAGCCTCCGGCCGGGATACAATGAGCAGTTCTTC
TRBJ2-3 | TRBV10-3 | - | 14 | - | CAITDGGSGDTQYF | TGTGCCATCACCGACGGTGGTAGCGGAGATACGCAGTATTTT
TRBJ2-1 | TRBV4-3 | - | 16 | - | CASSQDTGSSYNEQFF | TGCGCCAGCAGCCAAGATACGGGGAGCTCCTACAATGAGCAGTTCTTC
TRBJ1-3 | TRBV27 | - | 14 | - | CASSLTRAANTIYF | TGTGCCAGCAGTTTAACTAGGGCGGCAAACACCATATATTTT
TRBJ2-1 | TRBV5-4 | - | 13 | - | CASSLTINNEQFF | TGTGCCAGCAGCTTGACTATAAACAATGAGCAGTTCTTC
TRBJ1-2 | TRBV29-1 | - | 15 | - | CSVEDLQFTNYGYTF | TGCAGCGTTGAAGATCTTCAATTTACTAACTATGGCTACACCTTC
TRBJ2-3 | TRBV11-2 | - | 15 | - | CASSLWGGSTDTQYF | TGTGCCAGCAGCTTGTGGGGCGGGAGCACAGATACGCAGTATTTT
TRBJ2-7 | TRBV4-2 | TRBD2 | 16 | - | CASSPSSGGVLYEQYF | TGTGCCAGCAGTCCTAGTAGCGGGGGGGTGCTCTACGAGCAGTACTTC
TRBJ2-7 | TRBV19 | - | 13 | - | CASSIGASYEQYF | TGTGCCAGTAGTATCGGGGCCTCCTACGAGCAGTACTTC
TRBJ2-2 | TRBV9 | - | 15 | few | CASSDRDPYTRELFF | TGTGCCAGCAGCGACAGGGACCCATACACCCGGGAGCTGTTTTTT
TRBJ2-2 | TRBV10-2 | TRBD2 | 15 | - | CASGRTSGATGELFF | TGCGCCAGCGGACGGACTAGCGGGGCCACCGGGGAGCTGTTTTTT
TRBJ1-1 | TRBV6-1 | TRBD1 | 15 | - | CASSPRTGMNTEAFF | TGTGCCAGCAGTCCCCGGACAGGTATGAACACTGAAGCTTTCTTT
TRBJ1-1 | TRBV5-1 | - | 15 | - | CASSPAVGMNTEAFF | TGCGCCAGCAGCCCCGCCGTGGGTATGAACACTGAAGCTTTCTTT
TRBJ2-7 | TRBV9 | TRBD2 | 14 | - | CASSAGLALYEQYF | TGTGCCAGCAGCGCGGGACTAGCGCTCTACGAGCAGTACTTC
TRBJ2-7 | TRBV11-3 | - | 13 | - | CASSFLSGDEQYF | TGTGCCAGCAGCTTTCTCTCGGGAGACGAGCAGTACTTC
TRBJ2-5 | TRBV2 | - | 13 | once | CASSEAVGREQYF | TGTGCCAGCAGTGAAGCGGTCGGCCGAGAGCAGTACTTC
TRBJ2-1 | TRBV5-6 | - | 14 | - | CASSSGVSYNEQFF | TGTGCCAGCAGCTCCGGGGTCAGCTACAATGAGCAGTTCTTC
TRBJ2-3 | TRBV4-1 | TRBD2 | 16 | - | CASSLTSGEGTDTQYF | TGCGCCAGCAGCCTTACTAGCGGGGAAGGTACAGATACGCAGTATTTT
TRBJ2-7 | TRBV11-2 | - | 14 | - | CASSSGTEDYEQYF | TGTGCCAGCAGCTCCGGGACGGAGGACTACGAGCAGTACTTC
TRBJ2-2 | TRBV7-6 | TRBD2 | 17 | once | CASSLYSGGPGTGELFF | TGTGCCAGCAGCTTATACAGCGGGGGGCCGGGCACCGGGGAGCTGTTTTTT
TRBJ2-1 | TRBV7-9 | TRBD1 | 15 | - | CASSLVTGTHDEQFF | TGTGCCAGCAGCTTAGTGACAGGGACGCATGATGAGCAGTTCTTC
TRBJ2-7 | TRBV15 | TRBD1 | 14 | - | CATSRDLQGYEQYF | TGTGCCACCAGCAGAGACCTACAGGGGTACGAGCAGTACTTC
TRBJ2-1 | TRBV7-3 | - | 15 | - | CASSPPLPAHNEQFF | TGTGCCAGCAGCCCTCCGCTACCCGCCCATAATGAGCAGTTCTTC
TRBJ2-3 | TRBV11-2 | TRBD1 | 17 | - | CASSLEVGRGRLDTQYF | TGTGCCAGCAGCTTAGAGGTGGGCAGGGGGCGCTTAGATACGCAGTATTTT
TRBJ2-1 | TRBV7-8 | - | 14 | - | CASSLGGLYNEQFF | TGTGCCAGCAGCTTAGGGGGGCTCTACAATGAGCAGTTCTTC
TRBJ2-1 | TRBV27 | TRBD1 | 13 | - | CASRVRGRNEQFF | TGTGCCAGCAGAGTAAGGGGGCGCAATGAGCAGTTCTTC
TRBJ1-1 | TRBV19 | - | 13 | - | CASSIGRVTEAFF | TGTGCCAGTAGTATAGGCAGGGTTACTGAAGCTTTCTTT
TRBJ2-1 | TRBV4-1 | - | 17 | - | CASSQVMGAQHYNEQFF | TGCGCCAGCAGCCAAGTGATGGGGGCCCAACACTACAATGAGCAGTTCTTC
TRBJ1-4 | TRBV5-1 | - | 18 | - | CASSLVAEGLATNEKLFF | TGCGCCAGCAGCTTGGTAGCAGAAGGACTCGCCACTAATGAAAAACTGTTTTTT
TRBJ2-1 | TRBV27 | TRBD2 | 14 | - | CASSVAGDRNEQFF | TGTGCCAGCAGCGTGGCGGGGGACCGCAATGAGCAGTTCTTC
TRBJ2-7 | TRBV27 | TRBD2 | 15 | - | CASSPPSGGAGEQYF | TGTGCCAGCAGCCCACCTAGCGGGGGGGCGGGAGAGCAGTACTTC
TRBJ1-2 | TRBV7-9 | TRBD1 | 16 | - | CASSLVPTGAAVGYTF | TGTGCCAGCAGCTTAGTACCGACAGGGGCTGCGGTTGGCTACACCTTC
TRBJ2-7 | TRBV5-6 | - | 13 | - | CASSAPSGLEQYF | TGTGCCAGCAGCGCCCCTTCGGGCCTCGAGCAGTACTTC
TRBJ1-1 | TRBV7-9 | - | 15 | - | CASSFSPRENTEAFF | TGTGCCAGCAGCTTCTCACCCCGGGAGAACACTGAAGCTTTCTTT
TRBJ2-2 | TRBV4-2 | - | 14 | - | CASSPVWGGGELFF | TGTGCCAGCAGCCCCGTGTGGGGTGGCGGGGAGCTGTTTTTT
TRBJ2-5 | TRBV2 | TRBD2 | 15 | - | CASNIGTRLRETQYF | TGTGCCAGCAATATTGGGACTAGACTCAGGGAGACCCAGTACTTC
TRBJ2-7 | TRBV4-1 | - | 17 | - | CASSQERTGPSSYEQYF | TGCGCCAGCAGCCAAGAAAGGACCGGCCCTTCCTCCTACGAGCAGTACTTC
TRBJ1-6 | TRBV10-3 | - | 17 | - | CAISESGAKVYNSPLHF | TGTGCCATCAGTGAGTCGGGGGCCAAGGTCTATAATTCACCCCTCCACTTT
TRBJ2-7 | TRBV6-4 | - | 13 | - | CASSTDYTYEQYF | TGTGCCAGCAGTACAGATTATACCTACGAGCAGTACTTC
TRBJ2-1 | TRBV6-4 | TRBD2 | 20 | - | CASTRLAGGYPAGSYNEQFF | TGTGCCAGCACTAGACTAGCGGGGGGGTACCCCGCCGGATCCTACAATGAGCAGTTCTTC